Listed here are 21 T cell receptor beta chains from one sample, sequenced in a study of control samples from healthy donors and cancer patients. Profiling relied on immunoSEQ multiplex PCR, and the TCRdb table lists in-frame clones only, not all of them. The repertoire has fewer than 110,000 clones, roughly 90% of them found once; the top ten carry 15% to 20%. Input material: PBMCs. The origin of the receptors is a man aged 60-69 years with lung cancer.

This chain uses TRBV4-1 with TRBJ1-5; TRBD1 matches at 10 bases. The CDR3 has 15 residues. With 3 bases clipped from V and 6 bases from J, the junction kept 5 bases outside the gene matches. Germline V gene data show CDR1 as MGHRA and CDR2 as YSYEKL. The CDR3 bases are TGCGCCAGCAGCCAGACAGGGGGCTTGGGTCAGCCCCAGCATTTT. Protein product: CASSQTGGLGQPQHF.

The gene calls are TRBV9 and TRBJ1-2, with D uncertain. The germline V gene has CDR1 SGDLS and CDR2 YYNGEE. The CDR3 contains 16 residues. Trimming shortened V by 0 bases and J by 0 bases, and 12 bases separated the two germline ends. The chain's CDR3 is CASSVATNDANYGYTF. DNA for the CDR3: TGTGCCAGCAGCGTAGCTACAAATGACGCTAACTATGGCTACACCTTC.

J is TRBJ2-1 and V is TRBV3-1 (or the pseudogene TRBV3-2); 7 bases fit TRBD1. This CDR3 has 15 residues. Germline loops: CDR1 LGHDT, CDR2 YNNKEL (reference sequence). V lost 4 bases to trimming and J lost 7 bases; unmatched junction nucleotides: 10. The CDR3 is CASSPPAGGKNEQFF. CDR3 DNA sequence: TGTGCCAGCAGCCCCCCGGCAGGGGGTAAGAATGAGCAGTTCTTC.

This clone turned up a few times. The chain carries TRBV10-2 and TRBJ2-3; 11 bases are a match to TRBD1. With V trimmed by 3 bases and J by 5 bases, 4 bases remained unmatched. CDR1 is WSHSY, CDR2 SAAADI, per germline. The CDR3 runs to 15 residues. This chain's CDR3 is CASSDGTGGEDTQYF. CDR3 DNA sequence: TGCGCCAGCAGTGATGGGACAGGGGGGGAAGATACGCAGTATTTT.

V is TRBV4-2 and J is TRBJ2-4; 8 bases fit TRBD1. Per germline, CDR1 LGHNA and CDR2 YNFKEQ. The J segment lost 2 bases and the V segment lost 3 bases, leaving 6 bases of the junction unmatched. The CDR3 spans 16 residues. The CDR3 is CASSHLDRESKNIQYF. The DNA for the CDR3 is TGTGCCAGCAGCCACCTGGACAGGGAATCCAAAAACATTCAGTACTTC.

The gene calls are TRBV24-1 and TRBJ2-2; TRBD1 matches at 12 bases. There are 16 residues in the CDR3. Germline V gives CDR1 KGHDR, CDR2 SFDVKD. V was pared by 5 bases and J by 5 bases, with 5 bases of the junction left unmatched. CDR3 sequence (DNA): TGTGCCACCAGTGGAAGGGACAGGGGGCTTACCGGGGAGCTGTTTTTT. Protein sequence: CATSGRDRGLTGELFF.

The table lists this clone with a count of one. The chain uses TRBV5-6 and TRBJ1-1; D possibly corresponds to TRBD1 (6 bases). From germline, CDR1 is SGHDT and CDR2 YYEEEE. CDR3 length equals 14 residues. V lost 0 bases, J lost 5 bases, and 11 bases lay in between. The DNA of the CDR3 is TGTGCCAGCAGCTTGGAGGGGGGCCGGACTGAAGCTTTCTTT. It is translated as CASSLEGGRTEAFF.

The chain carries TRBV27 and TRBJ2-3; the D gene could be TRBD1 or TRBD2 (5 bases each). Trimming removed 3 bases from V and 2 bases from J, with 9 bases in between. The CDR3 has 14 residues. Looked up from germline, CDR1 is MNHEY and CDR2 is SMNVEV (reference sequence). The CDR3 DNA is TGTGCCAGCAGTTTGGGACGGACCACAGATACGCAGTATTTT. Its translation is CASSLGRTTDTQYF.

This clone was counted a few times. The V and J genes are TRBV29-1 and TRBJ1-5, with a weak D call TRBD1 (6 bases). The CDR3 is made up of 13 amino acids. Germline CDR1 SQVTM, CDR2 ANQGSEA. Trimming removed 3 bases at V and 7 bases at J, with 13 bases between. DNA for the CDR3: TGCAGCGTTGATTTCGGGGGGGCCCAGCCCCAGCATTTT. Translating it yields CSVDFGGAQPQHF.

This chain connects TRBV18 to TRBJ2-7; D unclear. V lost 3 bases and J 3 bases, leaving 12 bases between the germline ends. CDR1 is KGHSH and CDR2 is LQKENI in the germline V gene. This CDR3 has 14 residues. CDR3 in DNA: TGTGCCAGCTCACCGAATGAAGGTCACTACGAGCAGTACGTC. It is translated as CASSPNEGHYEQYV.

The chain employs TRBV7-2 and TRBJ2-7, with a tentative D call TRBD2 (5 bases). The V gene lost 2 bases and the J gene lost 3 bases, with 8 bases spanning the gap. Per the germline V gene, CDR1 is SGHTA and CDR2 is FQGNSA. This CDR3 contains 13 residues. Written as DNA, the CDR3 is TGTGCCAGCAGCTTACAGGAGGTCTACGAGCAGTACTTC. This codes for CASSLQEVYEQYF. The full variable domain, completed using reference TRBV7-2 and TRBJ2-7, is GAGVSQSPSNKVTEKGKDVELRCDPISGHTALYWYRQSLGQGLEFLIYFQGNSAPDKSGLPSDRFSAERTGGSVSTLTIQRTQQEDSAVYLCASSLQEVYEQYFGPGTRLTVT.

V usage is TRBV29-1 and J usage is TRBJ2-7, with D tentatively TRBD2 (5 bases). Germline V gene lookup returns CDR1 SQVTM and CDR2 ANQGSEA. The CDR3 totals 13 residues. V shed 2 bases and J shed 3 bases, with 11 bases lying between them. The CDR3 loop reads CSVEILGVYEQYF. The CDR3, as DNA: TGCAGCGTTGAAATTCTCGGGGTCTACGAGCAGTACTTC.

The chain is built from TRBV12-3 or TRBV12-4 and TRBJ2-1; 7 bases are a match to TRBD1. The CDR3 length is 13 residues. V trimming: 6 bases; J trimming: 10 bases; junction bases outside the gene matches: 9. The CDR3 region has the DNA TGTGCCAGCAGCCCCCAATGGACAGGCGAGCAGTTCTTC. It codes for CASSPQWTGEQFF.

This rearrangement joins TRBV6-1 to TRBJ1-1; D may be TRBD1 (5 bases). The CDR3 totals 16 residues. Trimming pared 3 bases from V and 1 base from J, leaving 15 bases between. The germline V gene has CDR1 MNHNS and CDR2 SASEGT. CDR3: CASSDGTWAPNTEAFF. The DNA of the CDR3 is TGTGCCAGCAGTGACGGGACGTGGGCTCCGAACACTGAAGCTTTCTTT.

The chain couples TRBV10-3 to TRBJ2-7; 9 positions agree with TRBD1. Germline V gene data show CDR1 as ENHRY and CDR2 as SYGVKD. The V and J ends lost 6 bases and 2 bases, in that order; junction bases with no gene match: 11. This CDR3 has 16 residues. CDR3 bases: TGTGCCATCAGCGGTGTTGGGGGACAGGGCCCCTACGAGCAGTACTTC. Encoded protein: CAISGVGGQGPYEQYF.

The V and J genes are TRBV7-9 and TRBJ1-2, with a tentative D call TRBD1 (5 bases). V lost 0 bases and J lost 4, with 21 bases in between. Germline values: CDR1 SEHNR, CDR2 FQNEAQ (reference sequence). CDR3 length equals 18 residues. Written as DNA, the CDR3 is TGTGCCAGCAGCTTAGCCGGCTCGACGACAGCATCTAGCTATGGCTACACCTTC. Protein product: CASSLAGSTTASSYGYTF.

The V call is TRBV19, the J call TRBJ2-2; 11 nucleotides match TRBD1. CDR1 is LNHDA and CDR2 is SQIVND in the germline V gene (reference sequence). This CDR3 comprises 16 residues. Trimming removed 5 bases from V and 5 bases from J; junction bases left unmatched: 7. CDR3 protein: CASSADRGLNTGELFF. The DNA of the CDR3 is TGTGCCAGTAGTGCGGACAGGGGGCTTAATACCGGGGAGCTGTTTTTT.

The rearrangement joins TRBV5-6 to TRBJ2-1; D might be TRBD2 (6 bases). V was clipped by 2 bases and J by 0 bases, with 9 bases between them. Germline V CDR1 and CDR2: SGHDT, YYEEEE. CDR3 size: 15 residues. In DNA, the CDR3 is TGTGCCAGCAGCTTCCGGGGGATCTCCTACAATGAGCAGTTCTTC. Protein sequence: CASSFRGISYNEQFF.

This clone was detected once. The chain joins TRBV2 to TRBJ2-4; perhaps TRBD1 as D (5 bases). Germline values: CDR1 SNHLY, CDR2 FYNNEI. The V gene lost 8 bases and the J gene lost 0 bases, with 23 bases spanning the gap. The CDR3 contains 18 residues. This chain's CDR3 is CASSLARQTILAKNIQYF. The CDR3, as DNA: TGTGCCAGCTCTTTAGCTCGACAGACCATACTAGCCAAAAACATTCAGTACTTC.

This chain connects TRBV5-8 to TRBJ1-5, with D unclear. Germline assignment: CDR1 SGHTS and CDR2 YDEGEE. The length of the CDR3 is 15 residues. Trimming pared 1 base from V and 7 bases from J, leaving 15 bases between. The CDR3 loop is CASSLRVARGQPQHF. CDR3 DNA sequence: TGTGCCAGCAGCTTGCGAGTCGCTCGAGGACAGCCCCAGCATTTT.

The chain links TRBV29-1 to TRBJ2-2; weak D call: TRBD1 (5 bases). This CDR3 region has 13 residues. V lost 4 bases and J lost 4, with 10 bases in between. Germline V gene sequence: CDR1 SQVTM, CDR2 ANQGSEA. CDR3 in amino acids: CSVVRQTTGELFF. CDR3 DNA: TGCAGCGTTGTTAGACAGACCACCGGGGAGCTGTTTTTT.